This T cell receptor (beta chain) appears in the sequencing data of a study of cytomegalovirus exposure and HLA in healthy donors. The ends lost 4 bases at V and 7 bases at J; junction bases unmatched: 5. Per the germline V gene, CDR1 is SGHTA and CDR2 is FQGNSA. The CDR3 extends over 14 amino acids. PCR employed 60 Vbeta and 13 Jbeta primers. The table came from immunoSEQ multiplex PCR; TCRdb's copy has only in-frame clones and leaves some out. Here the sample spans about 120,000 clones, just under 75% being singletons. This sequence was found in a human donor in good health. V is TRBV7-2 and J is TRBJ1-5; 9 positions match TRBD1. Input material: PBMCs. As DNA, the CDR3 is TGTGCCAGCAGCTCGGACAGGGGAAAACAGCCCCAGCATTTT. Translating gives CASSSDRGKQPQHF.